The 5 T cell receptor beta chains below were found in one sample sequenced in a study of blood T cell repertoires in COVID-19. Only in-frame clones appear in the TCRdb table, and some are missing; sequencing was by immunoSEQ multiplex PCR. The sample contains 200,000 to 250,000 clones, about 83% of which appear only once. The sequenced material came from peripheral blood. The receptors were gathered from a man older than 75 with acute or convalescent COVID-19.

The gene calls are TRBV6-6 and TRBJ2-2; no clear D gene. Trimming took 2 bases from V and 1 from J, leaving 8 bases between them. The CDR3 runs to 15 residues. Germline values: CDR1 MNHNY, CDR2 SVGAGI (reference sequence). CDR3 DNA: TGTGCCAGCAGTTACGGGCCAGGGAACACCGGGGAGCTGTTTTTT. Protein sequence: CASSYGPGNTGELFF.

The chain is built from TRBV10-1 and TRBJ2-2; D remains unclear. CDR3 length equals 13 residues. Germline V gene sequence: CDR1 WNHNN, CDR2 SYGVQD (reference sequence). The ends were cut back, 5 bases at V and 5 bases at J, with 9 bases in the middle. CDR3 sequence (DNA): TGCGCCAGCAGTACTAAAACAACCGGGGAGCTGTTTTTT. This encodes CASSTKTTGELFF.

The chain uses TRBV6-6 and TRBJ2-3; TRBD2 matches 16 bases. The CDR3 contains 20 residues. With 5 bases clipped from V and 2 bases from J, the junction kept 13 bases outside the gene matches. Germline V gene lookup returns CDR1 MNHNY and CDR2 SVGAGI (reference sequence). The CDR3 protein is CASSRTGLAGGPSPTDTQYF. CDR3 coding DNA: TGTGCCAGCAGTCGGACGGGACTAGCGGGGGGGCCTTCCCCCACAGATACGCAGTATTTT.

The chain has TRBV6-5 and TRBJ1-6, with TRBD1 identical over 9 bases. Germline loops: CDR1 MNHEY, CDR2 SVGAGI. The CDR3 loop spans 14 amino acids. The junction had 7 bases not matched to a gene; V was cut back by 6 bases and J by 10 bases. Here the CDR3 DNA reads TGTGCCAGCAGGGAGACAGGGGGTGGCTCACCCCTCCACTTT. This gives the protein CASRETGGGSPLHF.

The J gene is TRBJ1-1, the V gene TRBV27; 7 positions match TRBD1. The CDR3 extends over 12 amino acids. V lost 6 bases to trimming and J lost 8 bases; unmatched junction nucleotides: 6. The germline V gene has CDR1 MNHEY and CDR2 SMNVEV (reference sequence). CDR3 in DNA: TGTGCCAGCAGATCTGTAGGGGGCGAAGCTTTCTTT. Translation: CASRSVGGEAFF.